The present TCR beta chain was sequenced within a study of early T cells in non-severe SARS-CoV-2 infection. The CDR3 sequence is 14 residues long. Trimming left V 3 bases short and J 7 bases short, with 10 bases between. General observations from the study: VDJdb matches were skewed toward anti-spike CD8 T cell responses.

Individual cDNA molecules carried attached unique molecular identifiers. TCRdb re-called the 5' RACE reads with MiXCR, one entry per CDR3 protein. This repertoire shows some 87,000 distinct CDR3 sequences, more than 10% found once; its top ten account for about 1.1%. Of note for this clonotype: Its antigen is not identified.

Sequencing used whole blood. This TCR was sampled from an adult who was a healthcare worker with PCR-confirmed SARS-CoV-2 infection or an uninfected control (not recorded which). This rearrangement joins TRBV12-3 or TRBV12-4 to TRBJ1-6, with D perhaps TRBD1 (5 bases). In DNA form, the CDR3 reads TGTGCCAGCAGTTTTCCTGGGGCAAATTCACCCCTCCACTTT. This encodes CASSFPGANSPLHF.